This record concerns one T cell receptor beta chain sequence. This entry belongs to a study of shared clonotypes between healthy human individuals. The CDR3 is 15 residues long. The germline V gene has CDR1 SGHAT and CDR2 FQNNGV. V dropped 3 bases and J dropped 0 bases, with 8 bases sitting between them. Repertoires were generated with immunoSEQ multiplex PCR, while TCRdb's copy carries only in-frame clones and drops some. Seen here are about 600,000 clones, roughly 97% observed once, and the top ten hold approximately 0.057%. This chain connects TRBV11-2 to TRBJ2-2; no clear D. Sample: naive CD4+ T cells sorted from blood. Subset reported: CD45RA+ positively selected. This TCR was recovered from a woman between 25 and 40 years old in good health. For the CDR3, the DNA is TGTGCCAGCAGCTTCGAACATACGAACACCGGGGAGCTGTTTTTT. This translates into CASSFEHTNTGELFF.